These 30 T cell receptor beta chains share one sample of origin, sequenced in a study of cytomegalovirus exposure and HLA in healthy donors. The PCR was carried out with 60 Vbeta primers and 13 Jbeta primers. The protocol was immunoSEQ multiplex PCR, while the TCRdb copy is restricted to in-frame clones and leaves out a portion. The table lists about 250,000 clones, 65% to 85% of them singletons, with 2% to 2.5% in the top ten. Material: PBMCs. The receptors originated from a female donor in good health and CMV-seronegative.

The CDR3 region is CASSGTGGPYEQYF. CDR3 bases: TGTGCCAGCAGTGGGACGGGAGGGCCTTACGAGCAGTACTTC. This chain links TRBV25-1 with TRBJ2-7; 8 nucleotides agree with TRBD2. CDR3 length: 14 residues. The trim removed 4 bases at V and 4 bases at J, leaving 6 bases unmatched. Germline CDR1 and CDR2: MGHDK and SYGVNS.

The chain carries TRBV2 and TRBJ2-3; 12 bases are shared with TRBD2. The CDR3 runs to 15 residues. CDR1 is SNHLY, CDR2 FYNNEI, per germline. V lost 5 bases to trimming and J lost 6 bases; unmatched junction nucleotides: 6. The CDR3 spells CASSSTSGSPDTQYF. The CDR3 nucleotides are TGTGCCAGCAGTTCGACTAGCGGGAGCCCCGATACGCAGTATTTT.

CDR3 coding DNA: TGTGCCAGCAGTTACGCCGAGGGATTTGGCAATCAGCCCCAGCATTTT. This gives the protein CASSYAEGFGNQPQHF. The V and J genes are TRBV6-6 and TRBJ1-5; D gene ambiguous. The CDR3 sequence is 16 residues long. CDR1 MNHNY and CDR2 SVGAGI come from the germline V gene (reference sequence). The V and J ends lost 2 bases and 2 bases respectively, with 13 bases between them.

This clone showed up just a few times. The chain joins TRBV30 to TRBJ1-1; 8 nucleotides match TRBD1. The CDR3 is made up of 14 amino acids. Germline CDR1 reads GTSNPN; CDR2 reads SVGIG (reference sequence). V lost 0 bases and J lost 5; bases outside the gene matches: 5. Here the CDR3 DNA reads TGTGCCTGGAGTGTGACAGGGGCGGGAACTGAAGCTTTCTTT. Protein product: CAWSVTGAGTEAFF.

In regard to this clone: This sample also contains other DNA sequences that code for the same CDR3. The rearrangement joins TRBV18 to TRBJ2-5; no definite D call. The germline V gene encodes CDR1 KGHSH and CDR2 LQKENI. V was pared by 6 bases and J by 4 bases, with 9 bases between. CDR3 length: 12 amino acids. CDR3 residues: CASSPRGETQYF. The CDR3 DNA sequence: TGTGCCAGCTCGCCGCGCGGAGAGACCCAGTACTTC.

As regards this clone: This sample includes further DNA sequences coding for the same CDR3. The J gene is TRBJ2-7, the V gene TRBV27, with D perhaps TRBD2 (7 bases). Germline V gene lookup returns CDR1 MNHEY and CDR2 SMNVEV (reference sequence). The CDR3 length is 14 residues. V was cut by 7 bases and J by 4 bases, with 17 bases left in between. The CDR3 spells CASKEIRGAYEQYF. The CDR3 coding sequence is TGTGCCAGCAAAGAGATCCGGGGGGCTTACGAGCAGTACTTC.

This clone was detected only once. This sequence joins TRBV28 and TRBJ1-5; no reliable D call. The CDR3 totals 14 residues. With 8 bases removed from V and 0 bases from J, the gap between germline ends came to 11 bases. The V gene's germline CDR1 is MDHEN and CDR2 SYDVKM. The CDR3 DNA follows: TGTGCCAGCCTAGCAGTATTTAGCAATCAGCCCCAGCATTTT. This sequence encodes CASLAVFSNQPQHF. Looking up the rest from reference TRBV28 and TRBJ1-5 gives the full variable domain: DVKVTQSSRYLVKRTGEKVFLECVQDMDHENMFWYRQDPGLGLRLIYFSYDVKMKEKGDIPEGYSVSREKKERFSLILESASTNQTSMYLCASLAVFSNQPQHFGDGTRLSIL.

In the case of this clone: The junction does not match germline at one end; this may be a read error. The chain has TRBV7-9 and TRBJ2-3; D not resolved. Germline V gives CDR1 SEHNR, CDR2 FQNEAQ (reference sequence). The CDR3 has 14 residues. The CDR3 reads CSSSLGGSTDTQYF. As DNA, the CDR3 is TGTTCCAGCAGCTTAGGCGGAAGCACAGATACGCAGTATTTT.

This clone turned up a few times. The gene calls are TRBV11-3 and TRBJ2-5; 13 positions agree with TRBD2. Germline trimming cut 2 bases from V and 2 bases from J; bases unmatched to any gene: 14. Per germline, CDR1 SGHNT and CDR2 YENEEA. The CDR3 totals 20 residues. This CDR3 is CASSLLFRTSGRIGQETQYF. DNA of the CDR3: TGTGCCAGCAGCTTACTTTTCCGGACTAGCGGGAGAATCGGACAAGAGACCCAGTACTTC.

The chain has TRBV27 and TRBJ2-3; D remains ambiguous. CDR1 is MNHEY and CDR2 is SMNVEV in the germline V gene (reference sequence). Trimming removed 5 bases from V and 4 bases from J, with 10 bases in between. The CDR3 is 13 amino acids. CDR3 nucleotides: TGTGCCAGCAGTCGTCCCCCCCCAGATACGCAGTATTTT. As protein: CASSRPPPDTQYF.

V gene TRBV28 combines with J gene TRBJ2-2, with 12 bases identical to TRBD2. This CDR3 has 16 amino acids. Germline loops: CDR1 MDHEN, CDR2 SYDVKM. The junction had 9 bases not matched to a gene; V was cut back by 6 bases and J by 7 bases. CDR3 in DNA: TGTGCCAGCAGCCGAAAGGGACTAGCGGGCCACGGGGAGCTGTTTTTT. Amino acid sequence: CASSRKGLAGHGELFF.

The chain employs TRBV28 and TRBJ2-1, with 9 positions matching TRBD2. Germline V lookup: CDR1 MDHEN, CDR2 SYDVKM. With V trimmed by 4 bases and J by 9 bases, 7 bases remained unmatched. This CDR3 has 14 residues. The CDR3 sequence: CASSSAGGLGEQFF. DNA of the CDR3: TGTGCCAGCAGTTCCGCGGGAGGGTTGGGTGAGCAGTTCTTC. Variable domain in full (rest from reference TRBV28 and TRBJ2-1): DVKVTQSSRYLVKRTGEKVFLECVQDMDHENMFWYRQDPGLGLRLIYFSYDVKMKEKGDIPEGYSVSREKKERFSLILESASTNQTSMYLCASSSAGGLGEQFFGPGTRLTVL.

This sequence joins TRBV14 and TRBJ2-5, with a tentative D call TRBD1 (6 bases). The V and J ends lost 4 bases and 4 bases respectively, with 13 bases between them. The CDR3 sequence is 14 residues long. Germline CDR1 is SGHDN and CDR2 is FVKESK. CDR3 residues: CASSRQGNRETQYF. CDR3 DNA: TGTGCCAGCAGCCGTCAGGGGAACCGAGAGACCCAGTACTTC.

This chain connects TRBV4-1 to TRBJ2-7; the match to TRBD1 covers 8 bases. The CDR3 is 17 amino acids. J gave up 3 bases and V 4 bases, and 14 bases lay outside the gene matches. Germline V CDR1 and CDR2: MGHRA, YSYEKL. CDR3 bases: TGCGCCAGCAGCCCGGGACAGGACTCCTTGGGGGGCTACGAGCAGTACTTC. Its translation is CASSPGQDSLGGYEQYF.

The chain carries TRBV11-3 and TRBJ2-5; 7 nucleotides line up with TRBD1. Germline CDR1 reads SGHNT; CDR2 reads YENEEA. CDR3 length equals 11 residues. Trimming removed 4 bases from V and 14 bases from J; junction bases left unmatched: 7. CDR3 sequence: CASSSLGQSYF. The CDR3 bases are TGTGCCAGCAGCTCACTGGGACAGTCTTACTTC.

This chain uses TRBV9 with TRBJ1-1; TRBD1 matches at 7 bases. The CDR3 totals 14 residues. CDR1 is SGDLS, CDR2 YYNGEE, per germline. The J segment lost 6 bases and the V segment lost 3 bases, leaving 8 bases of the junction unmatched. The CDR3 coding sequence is TGTGCCAGCAGCGCGGGACAGTCCTGGGCTGAAGCTTTCTTT. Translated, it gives CASSAGQSWAEAFF.

The CDR3 coding sequence is TGTGCCAGCAGCCAGACCCCAGGTAAAGGGGCCAACGTCCTGACTTTC. As protein: CASSQTPGKGANVLTF. The V gene is TRBV6-6, the J gene TRBJ2-6; no clear D gene. V was cut by 6 bases and J by 4 bases, with 16 bases left in between. CDR3 length equals 16 residues. The germline CDR1 and CDR2 sequences are MNHNY and SVGAGI (reference sequence).

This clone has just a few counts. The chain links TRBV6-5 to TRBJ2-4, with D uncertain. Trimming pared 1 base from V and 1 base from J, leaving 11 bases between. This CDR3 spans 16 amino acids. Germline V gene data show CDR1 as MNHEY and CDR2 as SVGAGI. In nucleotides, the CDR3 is TGTGCCAGCAGTTACTACACTTCTAGTGCCAAAAACATTCAGTACTTC. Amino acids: CASSYYTSSAKNIQYF.

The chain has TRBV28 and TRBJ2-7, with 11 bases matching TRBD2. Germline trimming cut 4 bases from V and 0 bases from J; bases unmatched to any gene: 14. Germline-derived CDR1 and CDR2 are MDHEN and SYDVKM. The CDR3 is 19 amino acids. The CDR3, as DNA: TGTGCCAGCAGTTCCCCCGCTAGCGGGGGGACAGGTGGCTCCTACGAGCAGTACTTC. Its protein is CASSSPASGGTGGSYEQYF.

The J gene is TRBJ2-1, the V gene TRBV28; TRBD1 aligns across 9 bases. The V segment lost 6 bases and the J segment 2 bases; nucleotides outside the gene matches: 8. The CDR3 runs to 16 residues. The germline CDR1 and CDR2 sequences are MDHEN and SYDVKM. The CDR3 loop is CASSSLRTGAYNEQFF. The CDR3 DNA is TGTGCCAGCAGCTCCCTTCGGACAGGGGCCTACAATGAGCAGTTCTTC.

The CDR3 spells CASRGQGDGYEQYF. CDR3 sequence (DNA): TGTGCCAGCAGGGGACAGGGGGACGGGTACGAGCAGTACTTC. The chain carries TRBV2 and TRBJ2-7; 11 nucleotides line up with TRBD1. CDR1 SNHLY and CDR2 FYNNEI come from the germline V gene. CDR3 length equals 14 residues. V lost 6 bases, J lost 4 bases, and 5 bases stayed unmatched.

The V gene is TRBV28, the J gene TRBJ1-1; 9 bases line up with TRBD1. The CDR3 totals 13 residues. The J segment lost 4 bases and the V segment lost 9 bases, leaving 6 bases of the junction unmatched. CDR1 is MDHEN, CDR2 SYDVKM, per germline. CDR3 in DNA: TGTGCCAGTGGGATGACAGGGGGCACTGAAGCTTTCTTT. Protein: CASGMTGGTEAFF.

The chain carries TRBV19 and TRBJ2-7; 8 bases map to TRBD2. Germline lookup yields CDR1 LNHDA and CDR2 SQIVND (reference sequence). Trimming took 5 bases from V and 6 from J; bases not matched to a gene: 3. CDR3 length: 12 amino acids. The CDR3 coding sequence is TGTGCCAGTAGTGGACTAGCCGCCGAGCAGTACTTC. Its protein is CASSGLAAEQYF.

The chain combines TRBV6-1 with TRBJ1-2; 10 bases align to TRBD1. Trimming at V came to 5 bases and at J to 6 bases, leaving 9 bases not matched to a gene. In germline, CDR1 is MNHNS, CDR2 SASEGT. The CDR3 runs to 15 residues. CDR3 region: CASSTYGDRGNGYTF. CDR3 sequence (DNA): TGTGCCAGCAGTACATACGGGGACAGGGGAAATGGCTACACCTTC.

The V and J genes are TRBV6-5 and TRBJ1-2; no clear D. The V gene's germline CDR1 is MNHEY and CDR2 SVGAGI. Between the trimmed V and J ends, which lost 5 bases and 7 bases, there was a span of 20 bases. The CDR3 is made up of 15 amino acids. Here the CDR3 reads CASSLMTDPWSGYTF. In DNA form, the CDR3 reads TGTGCCAGCAGTCTCATGACCGACCCCTGGAGTGGCTACACCTTC.

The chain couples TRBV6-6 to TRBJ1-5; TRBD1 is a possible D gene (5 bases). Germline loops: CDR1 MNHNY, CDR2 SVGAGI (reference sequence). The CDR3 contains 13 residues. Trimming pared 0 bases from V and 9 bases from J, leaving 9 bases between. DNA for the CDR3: TGTGCCAGCAGTTACTCATCAGGGCCGCCCCAGCATTTT. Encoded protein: CASSYSSGPPQHF.

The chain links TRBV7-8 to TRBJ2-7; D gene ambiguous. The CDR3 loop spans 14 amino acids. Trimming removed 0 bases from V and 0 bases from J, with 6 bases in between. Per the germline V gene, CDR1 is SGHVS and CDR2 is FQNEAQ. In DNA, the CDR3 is TGTGCCAGCAGCTTAGCGGCTTCCTCCTACGAGCAGTACTTC. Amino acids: CASSLAASSYEQYF.

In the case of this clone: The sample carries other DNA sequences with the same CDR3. The CDR3 coding sequence is TGCGCCAGCAGCTTTCAGGGGGGATCCTACAATGAGCAGTTCTTC. This codes for CASSFQGGSYNEQFF. The chain recombines TRBV5-1 with TRBJ2-1; D might be TRBD1 (7 bases). Looked up from germline, CDR1 is SGHRS and CDR2 is YFSETQ. V was trimmed by 2 bases and J by 1 base, leaving 10 bases between them. This CDR3 contains 15 residues. Full variable domain (outside the CDR3, taken from reference TRBV5-1 and TRBJ2-1): KAGVTQTPRYLIKTRGQQVTLSCSPISGHRSVSWYQQTPGQGLQFLFEYFSETQRNKGNFPGRFSGRQFSNSRSEMNVSTLELGDSALYLCASSFQGGSYNEQFFGPGTRLTVL.

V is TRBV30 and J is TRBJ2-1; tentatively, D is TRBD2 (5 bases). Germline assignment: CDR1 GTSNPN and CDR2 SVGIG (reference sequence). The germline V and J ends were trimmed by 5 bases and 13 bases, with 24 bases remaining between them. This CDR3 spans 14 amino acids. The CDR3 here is CAWRPGGDRSRQFF. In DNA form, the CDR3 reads TGTGCCTGGCGTCCCGGAGGCGACCGAAGTCGTCAGTTCTTC.

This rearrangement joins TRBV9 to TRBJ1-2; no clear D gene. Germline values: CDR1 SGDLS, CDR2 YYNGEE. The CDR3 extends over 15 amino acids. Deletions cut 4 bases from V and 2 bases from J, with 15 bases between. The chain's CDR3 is CASSPRLEVNYGYTF. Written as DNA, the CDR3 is TGTGCCAGCAGCCCTCGTCTCGAGGTCAACTATGGCTACACCTTC.